This T cell receptor (beta chain) comes out of a study of blood T cell repertoires in COVID-19. The protocol was immunoSEQ multiplex PCR, while the TCRdb copy is restricted to in-frame clones and leaves out a portion. The sample yields a few hundred thousand clones, 85% to 90% seen once. Trimming cost V 2 bases and J 0 bases, with 17 bases left between them. CDR3 length: 17 amino acids. Germline V gives CDR1 SGHAT, CDR2 FQNNGV. The source of this sequence is a man in his 60s with acute or convalescent COVID-19. This chain joins TRBV11-2 and TRBJ2-7; D is possibly TRBD2 (6 bases). What was sequenced was peripheral blood. CDR3 in amino acids: CASSLLGGRPNSYEQYF. Here the CDR3 DNA reads TGTGCCAGCAGCTTATTGGGGGGAAGACCAAACTCCTACGAGCAGTACTTC.